This T cell receptor (beta chain) was captured by sequencing in a study of monozygotic twins with inflammatory bowel disease. Each donor had roughly 2.7 ml of blood drawn. Germline loops: CDR1 MNHEY, CDR2 SVGAGI. CDR3 length: 14 amino acids. Two nested PCRs, run for roughly 17 and 9 cycles, were applied to TCRalpha and TCRbeta cDNA. Following a re-call of the 5' RACE reads, TCRdb has one entry per CDR3 protein and lacks DNA. The sample has approximately 300,000 distinct CDR3 sequences. Sequenced: blood. The chain links TRBV6-5 to TRBJ1-4. This sequence was found in a human donor with ulcerative colitis or Crohn's disease, or a healthy co-twin of an affected twin (not recorded which). CDR3 sequence: CASSYSGANEKLFF.